This T cell receptor (beta chain) derives from a study of regulatory T cells in long-lasting Graves disease. The study, taken as a whole, reports: Newly diagnosed disease favored TRBV20-1 and TRBJ2-1 over persistent disease.

This clonotype has a count of ten or more. As yet, its antigen is unknown. The sample's time point: newly diagnosed GD, antithyroid drugs for less than 3 months. PBMCs provided the RNA from which the TCR library was made. Sequencing libraries for TCR beta were prepared with iRepertoire HTBI primers and Arm-PCR of CDR3 regions. TCRdb fed the multiplex PCR reads into MiXCR, producing one record per CDR3 protein. Of hundreds of thousands of distinct CDR3 sequences listed, over 15% are singletons. Trimming took 2 bases from V and 8 from J; bases not matched to a gene: 8. Per germline, CDR1 KGHSH and CDR2 LQKENI. CDR3 size: 15 residues. This sample was also put to use in a study of T cells in Graves' hyperthyroidism and ophthalmopathy. Turning to that study: The study used the HTBI primer set for a first-round RT-PCR of the TCR CDR3. In blood, most of the thyroid clonotypes expanded above 0.001 were also present.

The sequences come from peripheral blood mononuclear cells (PBMCs), collected at new diagnosis, from a patient treated with antithyroid drugs. The clonotype originates from a woman under 40 with Graves disease. The chain combines TRBV18 with TRBJ1-2, with 10 nucleotides matching TRBD1. The CDR3 sequence is CASSPNRDRGFGYTF. CDR3 nucleotides: TGTGCCAGCTCACCAAACCGGGACAGGGGTTTCGGCTACACCTTC.